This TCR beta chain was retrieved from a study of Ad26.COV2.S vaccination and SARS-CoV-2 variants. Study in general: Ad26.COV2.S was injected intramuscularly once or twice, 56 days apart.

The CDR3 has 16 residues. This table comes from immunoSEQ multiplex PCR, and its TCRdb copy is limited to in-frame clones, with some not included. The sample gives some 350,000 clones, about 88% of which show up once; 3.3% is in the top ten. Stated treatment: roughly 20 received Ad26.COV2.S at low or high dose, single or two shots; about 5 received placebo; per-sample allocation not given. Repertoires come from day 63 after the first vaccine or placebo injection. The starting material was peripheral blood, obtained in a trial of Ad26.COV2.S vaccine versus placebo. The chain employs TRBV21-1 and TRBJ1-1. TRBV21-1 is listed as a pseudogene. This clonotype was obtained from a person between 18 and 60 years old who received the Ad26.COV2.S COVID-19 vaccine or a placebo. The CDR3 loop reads CASSKGEGQGDTEAFF. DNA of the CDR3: TGTGCCAGCAGCAAGGGGGAGGGGCAGGGAGACACTGAAGCTTTCTTT.